The 15 T cell receptor beta chains given below trace back to one sample, sequenced in a study of T cell responses to AZD1222 COVID-19 vaccine. The protocol was immunoSEQ multiplex PCR, while the TCRdb copy is restricted to in-frame clones and leaves out a portion. The table includes under 150,000 clones, around 85% detected once. Sequenced here: peripheral blood, sampled on day 0 of MenACWY control vaccination. Receptor source: an adult in good health.

The chain links TRBV24-1 to TRBJ2-1; no clear D. V was clipped by 2 bases and J by 0 bases, with 10 bases between them. Per the germline V gene, CDR1 is KGHDR and CDR2 is SFDVKD. The CDR3 contains 16 residues. The CDR3 loop is CATSDSRVASYNEQFF. As DNA, the CDR3 is TGTGCCACCAGTGATTCAAGAGTAGCCTCCTACAATGAGCAGTTCTTC.

The rearrangement links TRBV28 to TRBJ1-3; a possible D gene is TRBD1 (5 bases). Germline loops: CDR1 MDHEN, CDR2 SYDVKM. Trimming removed 6 bases from V and 0 bases from J, with 18 bases in between. The length of the CDR3 is 17 residues. Written as DNA, the CDR3 is TGTGCCAGCAGCCCGTGGGGGGTCACGTCCTCTGGAAACACCATATATTTT. Protein product: CASSPWGVTSSGNTIYF.

This chain connects TRBV6-1 to TRBJ2-3; D may match TRBD1 or TRBD2 (7 bases each). The CDR3 loop spans 17 amino acids. Per germline, CDR1 MNHNS and CDR2 SASEGT. Trimming pared 2 bases from V and 1 base from J, leaving 16 bases between. The chain's CDR3 is CASSELGRGRGTDTQYF. The CDR3 nucleotides are TGTGCCAGCAGTGAACTGGGGAGGGGGCGCGGCACAGATACGCAGTATTTT.

This chain uses TRBV28 with TRBJ2-5; D remains ambiguous. Germline loops: CDR1 MDHEN, CDR2 SYDVKM. V was cut by 1 base and J by 0 bases, with 3 bases left in between. The CDR3 runs to 13 residues. This CDR3 reads CASSLSYQETQYF. CDR3 DNA sequence: TGTGCCAGCAGTTTATCGTACCAAGAGACCCAGTACTTC.

This sequence joins TRBV19 and TRBJ1-1; the D is unclear. The CDR3 covers 15 residues. Germline CDR1 reads LNHDA; CDR2 reads SQIVND (reference sequence). V was cut by 3 bases and J by 2 bases, with 13 bases left in between. CDR3 in amino acids: CASSILGRSNTEAFF. DNA of the CDR3: TGTGCCAGTAGTATCCTCGGTAGGAGTAACACTGAAGCTTTCTTT. The full variable domain, with the rest looked up from reference TRBV19 and TRBJ1-1, is DGGITQSPKYLFRKEGQNVTLSCEQNLNHDAMYWYRQDPGQGLRLIYYSQIVNDFQKGDIAEGYSVSREKKESFPLTVTSAQKNPTAFYLCASSILGRSNTEAFFGQGTRLTVV.

The V gene is TRBV7-6, the J gene TRBJ2-3; D may be TRBD1 or TRBD2 (5 bases each). The CDR3 runs to 18 residues. Between the trimmed V and J ends, which lost 5 bases and 6 bases, there was a span of 27 bases. Germline V CDR1 and CDR2: SGHVS, FNYEAQ. CDR3: CASSLELGQADTSDTQYF. The CDR3 DNA follows: TGTGCCAGCAGCCTTGAACTGGGCCAAGCGGACACATCGGATACGCAGTATTTT.

V and J are TRBV6-2 or TRBV6-3 and TRBJ2-5, with TRBD1 matching 7 bases. Unmatched junction bases numbered 7, after V lost 0 bases and J lost 3 bases. There are 16 residues in the CDR3. Germline CDR1 and CDR2: MNHEY and SVGEGT. Written as DNA, the CDR3 is TGTGCCAGCAGTTACTCGATAGGGGACAGAAAAGAGACCCAGTACTTC. As protein: CASSYSIGDRKETQYF.

The J gene is TRBJ2-6, the V gene TRBV7-5. TRBV7-5 has pseudogene status. The CDR3 is 18 amino acids. The CDR3 sequence: CVRSPTKGPASGANVLTF. In nucleotides, the CDR3 is TGTGTCAGAAGCCCAACCAAGGGACCGGCCTCTGGGGCCAACGTCCTGACTTTC.

V is TRBV28 and J is TRBJ1-5; D perhaps matches TRBD1 (6 bases). The V gene's germline CDR1 is MDHEN and CDR2 SYDVKM. Trimming shortened V by 5 bases and J by 2 bases, and 22 bases separated the two germline ends. This CDR3 contains 18 residues. The CDR3 DNA sequence: TGTGCCAGCAGTCGGACAGTAGCCTCAAACCGAGGCAATCAGCCCCAGCATTTT. Residues: CASSRTVASNRGNQPQHF. Full variable domain (remainder filled in from reference TRBV28 and TRBJ1-5): DVKVTQSSRYLVKRTGEKVFLECVQDMDHENMFWYRQDPGLGLRLIYFSYDVKMKEKGDIPEGYSVSREKKERFSLILESASTNQTSMYLCASSRTVASNRGNQPQHFGDGTRLSIL.

This clone was picked up one time. This chain connects TRBV14 to TRBJ1-1; no clear D. The CDR3 spans 13 residues. Germline CDR1 is SGHDN and CDR2 is FVKESK. The V end was cut by 2 bases, the J end by 2 bases, with 6 bases between. CDR3 residues: CASSQPGNTEAFF. The CDR3 DNA is TGTGCCAGCAGCCAACCCGGAAACACTGAAGCTTTCTTT.

This sequence joins TRBV3-1 (or the pseudogene TRBV3-2) and TRBJ2-4; D not certain. V lost 0 bases and J 0 bases, leaving 15 bases between the germline ends. Germline V gene data show CDR1 as LGHDT and CDR2 as YNNKEL (reference sequence). This CDR3 contains 18 residues. The DNA of the CDR3 is TGTGCCAGCAGCCAAGATTTTCACGGAGTTTTAGCCAAAAACATTCAGTACTTC. Translated, it gives CASSQDFHGVLAKNIQYF.

This chain connects TRBV15 to TRBJ1-5; D is unclear. The germline CDR1 and CDR2 sequences are LNHNV and YYDKDF (reference sequence). The CDR3 consists of 19 residues. Trimming removed 0 bases from V and 0 bases from J, with 18 bases in between. The CDR3 protein is CATSRETIPTDDSNQPQHF. CDR3 in DNA: TGTGCCACCAGCAGAGAGACCATCCCCACAGACGATAGCAATCAGCCCCAGCATTTT. Together with reference TRBV15 and TRBJ1-5, the CDR3 gives the full variable domain: DAMVIQNPRYQVTQFGKPVTLSCSQTLNHNVMYWYQQKSSQAPKLLFHYYDKDFNNEADTPDNFQSRRPNTSFCFLDIRSPGLGDTAMYLCATSRETIPTDDSNQPQHFGDGTRLSIL.

The rearrangement links TRBV19 to TRBJ1-5; D ambiguous. Germline V lookup: CDR1 LNHDA, CDR2 SQIVND (reference sequence). The CDR3 is 16 residues long. V was cut by 4 bases and J by 2 bases, with 15 bases left in between. For the CDR3, the DNA is TGTGCCAGTAGTAACCCGCTCAGAGGTGGCAATCAGCCCCAGCATTTT. This translates into CASSNPLRGGNQPQHF. Full variable domain (missing parts from reference TRBV19 and TRBJ1-5): DGGITQSPKYLFRKEGQNVTLSCEQNLNHDAMYWYRQDPGQGLRLIYYSQIVNDFQKGDIAEGYSVSREKKESFPLTVTSAQKNPTAFYLCASSNPLRGGNQPQHFGDGTRLSIL.

The chain links TRBV28 to TRBJ1-5; D ambiguous. CDR3 length: 12 amino acids. The germline V gene has CDR1 MDHEN and CDR2 SYDVKM. Trimming left V 6 bases short and J 7 bases short, with 10 bases between. The CDR3 region has the DNA TGTGCCAGCAGCGCACCCCCCCAGCCCCAGCATTTT. It specifies CASSAPPQPQHF.

The genes are TRBV7-2 and TRBJ2-2, with D perhaps matching TRBD1 or TRBD2 (5 bases each). Germline V gene lookup returns CDR1 SGHTA and CDR2 FQGNSA. V gave up 7 bases and J gave up 5 bases, with 20 bases separating them. This CDR3 spans 16 amino acids. CDR3 protein: CASTSGQGTRTGELFF. Written as DNA, the CDR3 is TGTGCCAGCACATCGGGGCAGGGAACGCGTACCGGGGAGCTGTTTTTT.